Listed below are T cell receptor beta chains from one sample, sequenced in a study of shared clonotypes between healthy human individuals. TCRdb's copy holds only in-frame clones and misses some; the assay was immunoSEQ multiplex PCR. The sample records 2.5 million or so clones, just over 90% being singletons. Specimen: naive CD4+ T cells sorted from blood. The receptors come from a man aged 18 to 29 in good health. Each CDR3 is given with its conserved first and last residue. Each record gives: V gene, D gene, J gene, clone size, CDR3 protein, CDR3 DNA. A D gene is named only where the DNA matches it firmly. A clone size is listed for some rows: how often the clone was seen (once, few, many), or a class if it is expanded.

>TRBV2|TRBD1|TRBJ2-4|-
CASSQTGALNIQYF
TGTGCCAGCAGCCAGACAGGGGCGCTAAACATTCAGTACTTC
>TRBV10-3|TRBD2|TRBJ2-1|-
CAISDSGGASYNEQFF
TGTGCCATCAGTGACAGCGGGGGGGCGTCCTACAATGAGCAGTTCTTC
>TRBV10-1|-|TRBJ2-5|-
CASSEGAPSHQETQYF
TGCGCCAGCAGTGAGGGGGCCCCTTCGCACCAAGAGACCCAGTACTTC
>TRBV7-9|TRBD1|TRBJ2-7|once
CASSLEGGQGPYEQYF
TGTGCCAGCAGCTTAGAGGGGGGACAGGGACCCTACGAGCAGTACTTC
>TRBV5-1|-|TRBJ1-1|few
CASTDRVGGTEAFF
TGCGCCAGTACCGATAGGGTAGGGGGAACTGAAGCTTTCTTT
>TRBV28|TRBD2|TRBJ2-3|-
CASSLESAGGYTQYF
TGTGCCAGCAGTTTAGAATCTGCCGGGGGGTATACGCAGTATTTT
>TRBV7-2|-|TRBJ2-3|-
CASSLAVTTDTQYF
TGTGCCAGCAGCTTAGCGGTAACTACAGATACGCAGTATTTT
>TRBV18|-|TRBJ2-2|-
CASSKEPTGELFF
TGTGCCAGCTCAAAGGAGCCGACCGGGGAGCTGTTTTTT
>TRBV19|TRBD1|TRBJ2-7|-
CASSTYRDRGVYEQYF
TGTGCCAGTAGTACGTACCGGGACAGGGGAGTCTACGAGCAGTACTTC
>TRBV2|TRBD2|TRBJ2-5|-
CASSERRLAGGKETQYF
TGTGCCAGCAGTGAAAGGCGGCTAGCGGGGGGAAAAGAGACCCAGTACTTC
>TRBV6-1|-|TRBJ1-4|-
CASSEIGRGNYPEKLFF
TGTGCCAGCAGTGAAATCGGGCGGGGGAACTATCCTGAAAAACTGTTTTTT
>TRBV6-5|-|TRBJ1-1|-
CASSKQGTKNTEAFF
TGTGCCAGCAGTAAACAGGGCACCAAGAACACTGAAGCTTTCTTT
>TRBV9|-|TRBJ1-4|-
CASSPGTATNEKLFF
TGTGCCAGCAGCCCCGGTACCGCAACTAATGAAAAACTGTTTTTT
>TRBV2|TRBD1|TRBJ1-4|once
CASSIGTGLNEKLFF
TGTGCCAGCAGCATCGGGACAGGGCTTAATGAAAAACTGTTTTTT
>TRBV7-9|-|TRBJ2-1|-
CASSPPLVGQEKNEQFF
TGTGCCAGCAGCCCGCCACTAGTGGGACAAGAAAAGAATGAGCAGTTCTTC
>TRBV15|-|TRBJ1-5|once
CATRKGSNQPQHF
TGTGCCACCAGGAAGGGAAGCAATCAGCCCCAGCATTTT
>TRBV15|-|TRBJ1-1|-
CATSRDPGAAEAFF
TGTGCCACCAGCAGAGACCCCGGGGCAGCTGAAGCTTTCTTT
>TRBV19|TRBD2|TRBJ2-7|-
CASSIGGRAFDEQYF
TGTGCCAGTAGTATAGGCGGGAGGGCTTTCGACGAGCAGTACTTC
>TRBV10-3|TRBD1|TRBJ1-1|-
CATGGTGVGEAFF
TGTGCCACCGGCGGGACAGGGGTTGGTGAAGCTTTCTTT
>TRBV6-5|-|TRBJ1-3|-
CASSYGSSSGNTIYF
TGTGCCAGCAGTTACGGCTCCTCCTCTGGAAACACCATATATTTT
>TRBV5-5|-|TRBJ2-7|-
CASSLAAGENYEQYF
TGTGCCAGCAGCTTGGCGGCAGGAGAAAACTACGAGCAGTACTTC
>TRBV29-1|-|TRBJ2-2|-
CSVVERDPFAANTGELFF
TGCAGCGTTGTGGAGCGTGATCCCTTCGCAGCGAACACCGGGGAGCTGTTTTTT
>TRBV5-4|-|TRBJ2-3|-
CASSFDRRTDTQYF
TGTGCCAGCAGCTTCGACAGACGCACAGATACGCAGTATTTT
>TRBV18|TRBD1|TRBJ2-1|-
CASSLRTGAYNEQFF
TGTGCCAGCTCACTACGGACAGGGGCCTACAATGAGCAGTTCTTC
>TRBV10-3|-|TRBJ1-1|-
CAISESVDRQKNTEAFF
TGTGCCATCAGTGAGTCAGTAGACAGGCAGAAGAACACTGAAGCTTTCTTT
>TRBV10-3|-|TRBJ2-7|once
CAISESREPGDEQYF
TGTGCCATCAGTGAGTCTCGGGAGCCTGGCGACGAGCAGTACTTC
>TRBV29-1|-|TRBJ1-1|-
CSVDLRQSLNTEAFF
TGCAGCGTTGACCTCCGGCAGTCACTAAACACTGAAGCTTTCTTT
>TRBV6-1|-|TRBJ2-7|-
CASSEFGYEQYF
TGTGCCAGCAGTGAATTCGGGTACGAGCAGTACTTC
>TRBV5-1|TRBD1|TRBJ2-7|-
CASSVGQSYEQYF
TGCGCCAGCAGCGTGGGACAGTCCTACGAGCAGTACTTC
>TRBV14|TRBD1|TRBJ1-6|-
CASSPGTAYNSPLHF
TGTGCCAGCAGTCCCGGGACAGCATATAATTCACCCCTCCACTTT
>TRBV5-4|TRBD1|TRBJ2-3|-
CASSWTGGEDTQYF
TGTGCCAGCAGCTGGACAGGGGGCGAGGATACGCAGTATTTT
>TRBV7-8|TRBD1|TRBJ1-6|-
CASSLGTGGRDSPLHF
TGTGCCAGCAGCTTGGGGACAGGGGGTCGAGATTCACCCCTCCACTTT
>TRBV7-9|-|TRBJ1-4|-
CASSSSVVWEKLFF
TGTGCCAGCAGCAGCAGTGTGGTTTGGGAAAAACTGTTTTTT
>TRBV5-6|-|TRBJ2-7|-
CASSSVGADYEQYF
TGTGCCAGCAGCTCCGTGGGGGCCGATTACGAGCAGTACTTC
>TRBV5-1|TRBD1|TRBJ1-4|-
CASRWFGDRGEKLFF
TGCGCCAGCAGGTGGTTTGGGGACAGGGGTGAAAAACTGTTTTTT
>TRBV30|-|TRBJ2-7|-
CAWSSQYEQYF
TGTGCCTGGAGTTCGCAATACGAGCAGTACTTC
>TRBV4-1|-|TRBJ1-5|-
CASSQFSGRVSNQPQHF
TGCGCCAGCAGCCAATTTTCCGGTAGGGTTAGCAATCAGCCCCAGCATTTT